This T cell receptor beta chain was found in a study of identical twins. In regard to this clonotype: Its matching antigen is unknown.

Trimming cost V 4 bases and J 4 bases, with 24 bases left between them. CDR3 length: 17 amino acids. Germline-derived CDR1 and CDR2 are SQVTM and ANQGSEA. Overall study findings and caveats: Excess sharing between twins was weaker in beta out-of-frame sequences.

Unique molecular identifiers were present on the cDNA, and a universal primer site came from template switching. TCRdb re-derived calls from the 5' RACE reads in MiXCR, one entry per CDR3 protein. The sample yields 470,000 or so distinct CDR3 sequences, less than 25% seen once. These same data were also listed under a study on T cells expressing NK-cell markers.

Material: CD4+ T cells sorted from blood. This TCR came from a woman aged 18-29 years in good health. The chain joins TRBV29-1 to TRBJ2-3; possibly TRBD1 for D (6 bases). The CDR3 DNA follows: TGCAGCGTTGCGGCAGGGGTAACTAGTGGGGTCCCAGATACGCAGTATTTT. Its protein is CSVAAGVTSGVPDTQYF.